The T cell receptor beta chain described here comes from a study of T cell repertoires in cytomegalovirus infection. Study-level background: Indications came from public TCR beta signatures; they pointed to CMV infection and to a matching HLA type. Study-wide findings and caveats: CMV-specific TCR beta clonotypes restricted by HLA-C were the ones dominating the ex vivo response.

Germline CDR1 and CDR2: SGHDT and YYEEEE. Trimming stripped 8 bases from V and 9 bases from J, with 18 bases between. This CDR3 region has 12 residues. Note on this clonotype: Antigen specificity is unknown.

TCRdb itself ran the reads through MiXCR, one entry per CDR3 protein. The data contain about 920,000 distinct CDR3 sequences, roughly 30% of them seen just once; the ten biggest clones take up over 12%. The chain recombines TRBV5-6 with TRBJ2-7; weak D call: TRBD2 (5 bases). The TCR originated in a human donor in good health (CMV status not recorded). Some clones in this sample may be carry-over from other donors' samples. The specimen comprised cultured CD8+ T cells from PBMCs, sampled from culture after CMV antigen stimulation. The CDR3 region is CASQASGFGQYF. CDR3 DNA sequence: TGTGCCAGTCAAGCTTCGGGATTCGGGCAGTACTTC.